Presented here are 25 T cell receptor beta chains from one specimen sequenced in a study of OX40 agonist ivuxolimab in advanced cancers. Method: immunoSEQ multiplex PCR; TCRdb's copy keeps in-frame clones and lacks some. This table has 69,000 or so clones, 82% appearing once. Sequencing used CD4+ or CD8+ T cells sorted from blood, obtained in a trial of the OX40 agonist ivuxolimab. These receptors all come from an adult with an advanced solid tumor such as melanoma, head and neck, liver or kidney cancer.

The chain recombines TRBV6-4 with TRBJ2-2; 10 positions match TRBD1. The length of the CDR3 is 15 residues. Germline V gene sequence: CDR1 MRHNA, CDR2 SNTAGT. With V trimmed by 5 bases and J by 4 bases, 4 bases remained unmatched. The CDR3 protein is CASSRQGASTGELFF. In DNA, the CDR3 is TGTGCCAGCAGTAGACAGGGGGCGAGCACCGGGGAGCTGTTTTTT.

This rearrangement joins TRBV5-5 to TRBJ2-7, with D uncertain. Germline values: CDR1 SGHKS, CDR2 YYEKEE (reference sequence). Trimming took off 4 bases at V and 0 bases at J, with 11 bases between the two ends. This CDR3 has 14 residues. DNA for the CDR3: TGTGCCAGCAGCAGGGTCTCGAGCTCCTACGAGCAGTACTTC. Residues: CASSRVSSSYEQYF. Supplemented by reference TRBV5-5 and TRBJ2-7, the full variable domain reads DAGVTQSPTHLIKTRGQQVTLRCSPISGHKSVSWYQQVLGQGPQFIFQYYEKEERGRGNFPDRFSARQFPNYSSELNVNALLLGDSALYLCASSRVSSSYEQYFGPGTRLTVT.

This chain joins TRBV5-1 and TRBJ2-7, with a tentative D call TRBD1 (5 bases). CDR3 length: 12 residues. CDR1 is SGHRS and CDR2 is YFSETQ in the germline V gene. Trimming left V 1 base short and J 6 bases short, with 8 bases between. CDR3: CASSLNQGEQYF. The CDR3 coding sequence is TGCGCCAGCAGCTTGAATCAGGGCGAGCAGTACTTC.

This sequence joins TRBV7-2 and TRBJ1-2; no reliable D call. This CDR3 has 15 residues. Germline V gene sequence: CDR1 SGHTA, CDR2 FQGNSA. Between the trimmed V and J ends, which lost 2 bases and 4 bases, there was a span of 14 bases. CDR3 nucleotides: TGTGCCAGCAGCTTAAACGGGAACACCCCCTATGGCTACACCTTC. Its translation is CASSLNGNTPYGYTF. The variable domain in full, completed from reference TRBV7-2 and TRBJ1-2, reads GAGVSQSPSNKVTEKGKDVELRCDPISGHTALYWYRQSLGQGLEFLIYFQGNSAPDKSGLPSDRFSAERTGGSVSTLTIQRTQQEDSAVYLCASSLNGNTPYGYTFGSGTRLTVV.

This chain uses TRBV28 with TRBJ1-2, with 9 bases that match TRBD1. CDR1 is MDHEN, CDR2 SYDVKM, per germline. The V gene end was trimmed by 6 bases and the J gene end by 2 bases; junction bases not matched to a gene: 4. CDR3 length: 14 amino acids. The CDR3 coding sequence is TGTGCCAGCAGGGGACAGGGCTTCAACTATGGCTACACCTTC. It encodes CASRGQGFNYGYTF.

This clone has only a few counts. The chain uses TRBV29-1 and TRBJ2-7, with D possibly being TRBD1 (6 bases). CDR1 is SQVTM, CDR2 ANQGSEA, per germline. V was pared by 4 bases and J by 2 bases, with 9 bases between. The CDR3 length is 12 residues. The CDR3 spells CSVGGGTYEQYF. CDR3 in DNA: TGCAGCGTTGGAGGGGGTACCTACGAGCAGTACTTC.

The rearrangement joins TRBV29-1 to TRBJ2-3; D is possibly TRBD2 (6 bases). This CDR3 contains 13 residues. V was cut by 4 bases and J by 2 bases, with 10 bases left in between. CDR1 and CDR2 from the germline V gene are SQVTM and ANQGSEA. This CDR3 reads CSVGGEPTDTQYF. CDR3 DNA: TGCAGCGTTGGGGGGGAGCCCACAGATACGCAGTATTTT.

V is TRBV7-9 and J is TRBJ2-1; no firm D call. Germline CDR1 SEHNR, CDR2 FQNEAQ (reference sequence). V was clipped by 3 bases and J by 3 bases, with 3 bases between them. CDR3 size: 12 residues. DNA of the CDR3: TGTGCCAGCAGCTTTAGCTACAATGAGCAGTTCTTC. The encoded protein is CASSFSYNEQFF.

The rearrangement uses TRBV7-8 and TRBJ2-6; tentative D call: TRBD1 (6 bases). This CDR3 contains 21 residues. Per the germline V gene, CDR1 is SGHVS and CDR2 is FQNEAQ. V gave up 5 bases and J gave up 1 base, with 27 bases separating them. The DNA for the CDR3 is TGTGCCAGCAGCCACTTACAGGGAGAGCGTTCGCCCCGTTCTGGGGCCAACGTCCTGACTTTC. It yields the protein CASSHLQGERSPRSGANVLTF.

The V call is TRBV6-1, the J call TRBJ1-2; the D is unclear. The germline CDR1 and CDR2 sequences are MNHNS and SASEGT. The CDR3 is 13 amino acids. The V and J ends lost 4 bases and 2 bases respectively, with 8 bases between them. The CDR3, as DNA: TGTGCCAGCAGTGGAGACATCAACTATGGCTACACCTTC. It is translated as CASSGDINYGYTF.

This clone was detected only a few times. The CDR3 protein is CASSINVGGKEQFF. CDR3 sequence (DNA): TGTGCCAGTAGTATTAATGTCGGGGGGAAGGAGCAGTTCTTC. This chain uses TRBV19 with TRBJ2-1, with 7 bases fitting TRBD2. Looked up from germline, CDR1 is LNHDA and CDR2 is SQIVND (reference sequence). The CDR3 totals 14 residues. Trimming cost V 3 bases and J 10 bases; bases outside gene matches: 9.

The V and J genes are TRBV5-1 and TRBJ2-5, with 10 bases that match TRBD2. V dropped 4 bases and J dropped 4; count of bases not matched to a gene: 13. Germline V gene data show CDR1 as SGHRS and CDR2 as YFSETQ. This CDR3 contains 17 residues. For the CDR3, the DNA is TGCGCCAGCAGCCCGAATGCGGCTAGCGGGAGAGGAGAGACCCAGTACTTC. It is translated as CASSPNAASGRGETQYF.

The chain carries TRBV4-2 and TRBJ2-2, with 11 bases lining up with TRBD1. Germline values: CDR1 LGHNA, CDR2 YNFKEQ. The CDR3 totals 16 residues. V lost 3 bases, J lost 5 bases, and 5 bases stayed unmatched. CDR3 nucleotides: TGTGCCAGCAGCCAGCCGGGACAGGGGGGAACCGGGGAGCTGTTTTTT. Translating gives CASSQPGQGGTGELFF.

The CDR3 DNA follows: TGTGCCAGCAGCGAAAATCCCCCCCCAGCGGGGGTTAGCGAGCAGTACTTC. The encoded protein is CASSENPPPAGVSEQYF. The chain joins TRBV7-2 to TRBJ2-7; 8 positions agree with TRBD2. J lost 6 bases, V lost 5 bases, and 18 bases had no gene match. CDR3 length equals 17 residues. Germline V CDR1 and CDR2: SGHTA, FQGNSA.

The chain recombines TRBV27 with TRBJ1-6; the D is unclear. This CDR3 is built from 14 residues. Germline V gene sequence: CDR1 MNHEY, CDR2 SMNVEV (reference sequence). The V gene lost 8 bases and the J gene lost 6 bases, with 14 bases spanning the gap. CDR3 amino acids: CASATGLINSPLHF. DNA of the CDR3: TGTGCCAGCGCAACTGGACTGATTAATTCACCCCTCCACTTT.

The DNA for the CDR3 is TGTGCCAGCAGCCCCCACCTCGGGGGTACCAAAAACATTCAGTACTTC. Amino acids: CASSPHLGGTKNIQYF. The chain recombines TRBV28 with TRBJ2-4; a possible D gene is TRBD2 (6 bases). This CDR3 has 16 amino acids. Germline V gene lookup returns CDR1 MDHEN and CDR2 SYDVKM. V lost 6 bases and J 2 bases, leaving 17 bases between the germline ends.

The chain combines TRBV7-8 with TRBJ2-5, with 7 bases that match TRBD1. The V gene's germline CDR1 is SGHVS and CDR2 FQNEAQ. This CDR3 is built from 15 residues. The V gene end was trimmed by 8 bases and the J gene end by 2 bases; junction bases not matched to a gene: 11. In DNA form, the CDR3 reads TGTGCCAGCGGGACCCTCCGGGACAGACAAGAGACCCAGTACTTC. Residues: CASGTLRDRQETQYF. Looking up the rest from reference TRBV7-8 and TRBJ2-5 gives the full variable domain: GAGVSQSPRYKVAKRGQDVALRCDPISGHVSLFWYQQALGQGPEFLTYFQNEAQLDKSGLPSDRFFAERPEGSVSTLKIQRTQQEDSAVYLCASGTLRDRQETQYFGPGTRLLVL.

V is TRBV7-6 and J is TRBJ1-3; 8 positions agree with TRBD1. V dropped 0 bases and J dropped 2; count of bases not matched to a gene: 6. CDR3 length: 17 residues. Germline CDR1 reads SGHVS; CDR2 reads FNYEAQ. The CDR3 DNA is TGTGCCAGCAGCTTAGCCGGACAGGGAGGGACTGGAAACACCATATATTTT. It specifies CASSLAGQGGTGNTIYF.

This chain joins TRBV29-1 and TRBJ2-7; the match to TRBD2 covers 11 bases. V shed 7 bases and J 3 bases; nucleotides not matched to a gene: 8. Per the germline V gene, CDR1 is SQVTM and CDR2 is ANQGSEA. The CDR3 sequence is 14 residues long. The CDR3 is CSARSGRAGYEQYF. Here the CDR3 DNA reads TGCAGCGCGCGTAGCGGGAGGGCCGGCTACGAGCAGTACTTC.

The chain links TRBV5-1 to TRBJ2-3, with D perhaps assigned TRBD1 or TRBD2 (5 bases each). V lost 3 bases, J lost 3 bases, and 17 bases lay in between. Germline V gene data show CDR1 as SGHRS and CDR2 as YFSETQ. The CDR3 covers 16 residues. The CDR3 is CASSSGPALGTDTQYF. CDR3 nucleotide sequence: TGCGCCAGCAGCTCGGGACCCGCTTTAGGAACAGATACGCAGTATTTT.

This clone was seen just once. The gene calls are TRBV27 and TRBJ2-5; D not resolved. This CDR3 has 13 residues. Germline loops: CDR1 MNHEY, CDR2 SMNVEV (reference sequence). The germline V and J ends were trimmed by 5 bases and 2 bases, with 9 bases remaining between them. CDR3 in DNA: TGTGCCAGCAGTAAAAACTTTCAAGAGACCCAGTACTTC. Translated, it gives CASSKNFQETQYF.

This chain links TRBV7-2 with TRBJ1-6; TRBD1 might be the D (5 bases). This CDR3 comprises 15 residues. Germline CDR1 reads SGHTA; CDR2 reads FQGNSA. Trimming took off 2 bases at V and 7 bases at J, with 12 bases between the two ends. The CDR3 DNA reads as TGTGCCAGCAGCTTAAGCGCAGGGAACAATTCACCCCTCCACTTT. This translates into CASSLSAGNNSPLHF. The whole variable domain, remainder taken from reference TRBV7-2 and TRBJ1-6, is GAGVSQSPSNKVTEKGKDVELRCDPISGHTALYWYRQSLGQGLEFLIYFQGNSAPDKSGLPSDRFSAERTGGSVSTLTIQRTQQEDSAVYLCASSLSAGNNSPLHFGNGTRLTVT.

This clone was seen once. The chain has TRBV6-6 and TRBJ1-3; D possibly corresponds to TRBD1 (5 bases). V lost 8 bases and J lost 4, with 18 bases in between. The germline V gene has CDR1 MNHNY and CDR2 SVGAGI (reference sequence). The CDR3 totals 15 residues. CDR3 DNA sequence: TGTGCCAGCCTTAGAGTAGGCGGACAAGGAAACACCATATATTTT. Its translation: CASLRVGGQGNTIYF.

The gene calls are TRBV30 and TRBJ1-6, with TRBD1 identical over 9 bases. Trimming cost V 3 bases and J 6 bases; bases outside gene matches: 6. Germline V gene data show CDR1 as GTSNPN and CDR2 as SVGIG (reference sequence). The CDR3 runs to 15 residues. CDR3 coding DNA: TGTGCCTGGAGAATACAGGGGGCCTGTAATTCACCCCTCCACTTT. Translation: CAWRIQGACNSPLHF.

The V gene is TRBV19, the J gene TRBJ2-5; no clear D. V shed 5 bases and J shed 4 bases, with 14 bases lying between them. The germline V gene has CDR1 LNHDA and CDR2 SQIVND (reference sequence). The CDR3 runs to 14 residues. The CDR3 spells CASSSRTSGETQYF. For the CDR3, the DNA is TGTGCCAGTAGTTCTCGGACCTCGGGAGAGACCCAGTACTTC.